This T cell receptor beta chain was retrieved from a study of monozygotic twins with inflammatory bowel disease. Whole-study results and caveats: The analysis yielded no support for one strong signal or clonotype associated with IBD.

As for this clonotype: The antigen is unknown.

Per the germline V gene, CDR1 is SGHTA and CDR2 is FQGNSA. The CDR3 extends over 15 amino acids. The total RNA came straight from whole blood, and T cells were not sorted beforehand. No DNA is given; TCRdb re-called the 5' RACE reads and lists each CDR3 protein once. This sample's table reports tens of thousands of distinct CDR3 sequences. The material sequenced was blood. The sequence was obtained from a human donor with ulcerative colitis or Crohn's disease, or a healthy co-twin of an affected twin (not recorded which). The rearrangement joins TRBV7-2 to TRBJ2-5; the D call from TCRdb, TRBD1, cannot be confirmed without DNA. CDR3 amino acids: CASSLTGLGQETQYF.